The 31 T cell receptor beta chains listed next were all sequenced from one sample in a study of T cell changes during pregnancy in multiple sclerosis. Repertoires were generated with immunoSEQ multiplex PCR, while TCRdb's copy carries only in-frame clones and drops some. The sample has 15,000 to 20,000 clones, 70% to 90% seen once. Sequencing was performed on CD8+ T cells from peripheral blood mononuclear cells, taken in the third trimester of pregnancy. The source of these receptors is a female donor in good health, enrolled as a control in a pregnancy study.

The chain recombines TRBV9 with TRBJ2-1, with a possible D match to TRBD2 (5 bases). CDR3 length: 15 residues. Trimming pared 0 bases from V and 10 bases from J, leaving 17 bases between. Germline values: CDR1 SGDLS, CDR2 YYNGEE. The CDR3 bases are TGTGCCAGCAGCGTAGTGAGCGGACCCTCTAGAGAGCAGTTCTTC. Its translation: CASSVVSGPSREQFF.

This clone was seen more than once but under ten times. This chain joins TRBV5-5 and TRBJ2-7; 8 bases fit TRBD1. Per germline, CDR1 SGHKS and CDR2 YYEKEE (reference sequence). V trimming: 4 bases; J trimming: 4 bases; junction bases outside the gene matches: 7. The CDR3 extends over 14 amino acids. The CDR3: CASSPHRGSYEQYF. CDR3 sequence (DNA): TGTGCCAGCAGCCCGCACAGGGGGTCTTACGAGCAGTACTTC.

The gene calls are TRBV10-2 and TRBJ2-1, with 9 bases identical to TRBD2. Germline trimming cut 1 base from V and 3 bases from J; bases unmatched to any gene: 1. There are 15 residues in the CDR3. Germline CDR1 and CDR2: WSHSY and SAAADI. CDR3 DNA sequence: TGCGCCAGCAGTGAGTTGCGGGGGGGCTACAATGAGCAGTTCTTC. This translates into CASSELRGGYNEQFF.

The chain recombines TRBV29-1 with TRBJ1-2; no definite D call. V lost 8 bases, J lost 1 base, and 14 bases lay in between. Germline loops: CDR1 SQVTM, CDR2 ANQGSEA. This CDR3 is 13 amino acids long. DNA for the CDR3: TGCAGCACCGAGGCCGATTATAACTATGGCTACACCTTC. Translating it yields CSTEADYNYGYTF. Supplemented by reference TRBV29-1 and TRBJ1-2, the full variable domain reads SAVISQKPSRDICQRGTSLTIQCQVDSQVTMMFWYRQQPGQSLTLIATANQGSEATYESGFVIDKFPISRPNLTFSTLTVSNMSPEDSSIYLCSTEADYNYGYTFGSGTRLTVV.

Turning to this clone: A read error likely explains this, since a far larger clone differs by one base. This chain links TRBV9 with TRBJ1-1, with D possibly TRBD1 on 6 matching bases. Germline V CDR1 and CDR2: SGDLS, YYNGEE. This CDR3 comprises 18 residues. V shed 4 bases and J shed 1 base, with 23 bases lying between them. DNA for the CDR3: TGTGCCAGCAGCCACTTCCCGGGGGGGCGGTTGGAGAACACTGAAGCTTTCTTT. Its translation: CASSHFPGGRLENTEAFF.

The rearrangement links TRBV11-2 to TRBJ2-7, with D possibly being TRBD1 (6 bases). The V gene's germline CDR1 is SGHAT and CDR2 FQNNGV. The CDR3 is made up of 16 amino acids. V gave up 2 bases and J gave up 3 bases, with 17 bases separating them. CDR3 DNA: TGTGCCAGCAGCTTACAGCTACAGGGATTGGACTACGAGCAGTACTTC. It specifies CASSLQLQGLDYEQYF.

The chain carries TRBV5-5 and TRBJ1-5; D is uncertain. The CDR3 loop spans 14 amino acids. Trimming cost V 2 bases and J 0 bases, with 6 bases left between them. Germline V gives CDR1 SGHKS, CDR2 YYEKEE (reference sequence). For the CDR3, the DNA is TGTGCCAGCAGCTTAACAGATAGCAATCAGCCCCAGCATTTT. Its translation: CASSLTDSNQPQHF.

The chain recombines TRBV4-3 with TRBJ2-1; D possibly corresponds to TRBD2 (5 bases). Per the germline V gene, CDR1 is LGHNA and CDR2 is YSLEER. The CDR3 has 14 amino acids. Trimming took 4 bases from V and 10 from J, leaving 17 bases between them. Here the CDR3 reads CASSLRTGRREQFF. The CDR3 DNA reads TGCGCCAGCAGCCTACGGACCGGGCGGAGGGAGCAGTTCTTC.

This rearrangement joins TRBV7-8 to TRBJ2-5; TRBD2 matches at 14 bases. Trimming at V came to 5 bases and at J to 5 bases, leaving 13 bases not matched to a gene. Germline lookup yields CDR1 SGHVS and CDR2 FQNEAQ. CDR3 length: 18 amino acids. CDR3 coding DNA: TGTGCCAGCAGCCCCCGACTAGCGGGGGGGCTCAACAATGAGACCCAGTACTTC. Encoded protein: CASSPRLAGGLNNETQYF.

The chain joins TRBV9 to TRBJ2-7; D perhaps matches TRBD1 (5 bases). V lost 0 bases to trimming and J lost 2 bases, with 12 bases between them. The CDR3 is made up of 15 amino acids. Germline V CDR1 and CDR2: SGDLS, YYNGEE. The CDR3 protein is CASSVVDSTTYEQYF. In DNA form, the CDR3 reads TGTGCCAGCAGCGTAGTAGACAGTACCACCTACGAGCAGTACTTC.

V gene TRBV12-5 combines with J gene TRBJ2-1; 8 bases align to TRBD2. Germline assignment: CDR1 LGHNT and CDR2 FRNRAP. CDR3 length: 14 amino acids. V gave up 6 bases and J gave up 8 bases; unmatched junction bases: 9. Written as DNA, the CDR3 is TGTGCTAGTGGCCAACGGGGGGGCCTCGATGAGCAGTTCTTC. Translating it yields CASGQRGGLDEQFF.

In its sample, this clone was seen once. The chain carries TRBV7-6 and TRBJ1-1; TRBD1 is a possible D gene (6 bases). In germline, CDR1 is SGHVS, CDR2 FNYEAQ. CDR3 length: 13 residues. V lost 2 bases, J lost 8 bases, and 12 bases lay in between. This CDR3 is CASSLYRETEAFF. CDR3 nucleotides: TGTGCCAGCAGCTTATACAGGGAAACCGAAGCTTTCTTT.

The chain recombines TRBV4-3 with TRBJ1-2, with D maybe TRBD1 (5 bases). Germline V gene lookup returns CDR1 LGHNA and CDR2 YSLEER. The CDR3 is 15 amino acids. Trimming left V 0 bases short and J 2 bases short, with 10 bases between. CDR3 bases: TGCGCCAGCAGCCAAGAAGCATCAGGGAACTATGGCTACACCTTC. This codes for CASSQEASGNYGYTF.

In this sample, this clone turned up once. J is TRBJ2-4 and V is TRBV19, with TRBD2 identical over 9 bases. V was pared by 4 bases and J by 8 bases, with 12 bases of the junction left unmatched. CDR3 length equals 16 residues. Germline V gives CDR1 LNHDA, CDR2 SQIVND (reference sequence). DNA of the CDR3: TGTGCCAGTAGTAAGGATAGCGGGGGTATGGGAGACATTCAGTACTTC. Amino acid sequence: CASSKDSGGMGDIQYF.

This chain connects TRBV7-2 to TRBJ2-7; TRBD2 aligns across 7 bases. The trim removed 7 bases at V and 4 bases at J, leaving 13 bases unmatched. Germline V gene lookup returns CDR1 SGHTA and CDR2 FQGNSA. CDR3 size: 15 residues. The CDR3 region has the DNA TGTGCCAGCACCGAAACGGCTAGCGGAACTTACGAGCAGTACTTC. Protein sequence: CASTETASGTYEQYF.

The V and J genes are TRBV27 and TRBJ2-1; 11 bases match TRBD2. The CDR3 runs 16 residues. The trim removed 1 base at V and 4 bases at J, leaving 3 bases unmatched. Germline loops: CDR1 MNHEY, CDR2 SMNVEV (reference sequence). The CDR3 is CASSLFASGGYNEQFF. CDR3 DNA sequence: TGTGCCAGCAGTTTATTTGCTAGCGGGGGGTACAATGAGCAGTTCTTC.

The genes are TRBV30 and TRBJ1-1; 7 bases fit TRBD1. J gave up 0 bases and V 7 bases, and 5 bases lay outside the gene matches. This CDR3 has 13 residues. Germline V gene data show CDR1 as GTSNPN and CDR2 as SVGIG (reference sequence). The CDR3, as DNA: TGTGCCTTCGCCGGGACAGTGAACACTGAAGCTTTCTTT. The encoded protein is CAFAGTVNTEAFF.

The rearrangement joins TRBV20-1 to TRBJ2-2, with D unclear. V lost 0 bases and J lost 7, with 3 bases in between. The CDR3 is made up of 11 amino acids. Looked up from germline, CDR1 is DFQATT and CDR2 is SNEGSKA (reference sequence). Here the CDR3 reads CSARDLGELFF. CDR3 nucleotide sequence: TGCAGTGCTAGAGATCTCGGGGAGCTGTTTTTT.

This clone occurred a few times. This rearrangement joins TRBV2 to TRBJ2-1, with 11 bases aligning to TRBD2. The germline V gene encodes CDR1 SNHLY and CDR2 FYNNEI. This CDR3 is 18 amino acids long. V lost 6 bases to trimming and J lost 2 bases; unmatched junction nucleotides: 12. The CDR3 sequence is CASSQQGWGLAAYNEQFF. CDR3 bases: TGTGCCAGCAGCCAACAGGGGTGGGGACTAGCGGCCTACAATGAGCAGTTCTTC. Full variable domain (missing parts from reference TRBV2 and TRBJ2-1): EPEVTQTPSHQVTQMGQEVILRCVPISNHLYFYWYRQILGQKVEFLVSFYNNEISEKSEIFDDQFSVERPDGSNFTLKIRSTKLEDSAMYFCASSQQGWGLAAYNEQFFGPGTRLTVL.

The V and J genes are TRBV6-1 and TRBJ1-5, with 9 positions matching TRBD1. CDR1 is MNHNS and CDR2 is SASEGT in the germline V gene. This CDR3 is 15 amino acids long. V lost 3 bases to trimming and J lost 5 bases; unmatched junction nucleotides: 5. The chain's CDR3 is CASSDGTGSHQPQHF. The CDR3 region has the DNA TGTGCCAGCAGTGATGGGACAGGGAGTCATCAGCCCCAGCATTTT.

The chain links TRBV12-5 to TRBJ2-1; maybe TRBD2 (8 bases). The CDR3 loop spans 15 amino acids. Germline V gives CDR1 LGHNT, CDR2 FRNRAP. Trimming cost V 7 bases and J 0 bases, with 13 bases left between them. CDR3 loop: CASAREGASYNEQFF. CDR3 in DNA: TGTGCTAGTGCTCGGGAGGGGGCCTCCTACAATGAGCAGTTCTTC.

This sequence joins TRBV5-1 and TRBJ1-4, with D uncertain. V was clipped by 6 bases and J by 5 bases, with 11 bases between them. The CDR3 contains 13 residues. Per the germline V gene, CDR1 is SGHRS and CDR2 is YFSETQ. The CDR3 DNA follows: TGCGCCAGCAAGGCCAGGCTCAATGAAAAACTGTTTTTT. This encodes CASKARLNEKLFF.

This rearrangement joins TRBV4-2 to TRBJ1-4; unclear D gene. The CDR3 totals 16 residues. The germline V and J ends were trimmed by 1 base and 5 bases, with 14 bases remaining between them. The germline V gene encodes CDR1 LGHNA and CDR2 YNFKEQ. This chain's CDR3 is CASSQGRKNGNEKLFF. Here the CDR3 DNA reads TGTGCCAGCAGCCAAGGTCGAAAGAACGGGAATGAAAAACTGTTTTTT.

The chain links TRBV2 to TRBJ2-3, with 10 bases that match TRBD2. Losses at the gene ends were 6 bases for V and 5 bases for J; bases not matched to a gene: 8. Germline CDR1 is SNHLY and CDR2 is FYNNEI. The CDR3 is made up of 15 amino acids. In DNA, the CDR3 is TGTGCCAGCAGGGTGAGCGGGGGGGCCATAGATACGCAGTATTTT. Protein product: CASRVSGGAIDTQYF.

This clone has just a few counts. CDR3 nucleotide sequence: TGCGCCAGCAGCCAAGGGACAGGAAGACTCTATGGCTACACCTTC. This gives the protein CASSQGTGRLYGYTF. The genes are TRBV4-1 and TRBJ1-2; 7 positions match TRBD1. The V segment lost 1 base and the J segment 4 bases; nucleotides outside the gene matches: 6. The length of the CDR3 is 15 residues. Germline CDR1 reads MGHRA; CDR2 reads YSYEKL.

The J gene is TRBJ1-6, the V gene TRBV30; D is ambiguous. This CDR3 comprises 14 residues. CDR1 is GTSNPN and CDR2 is SVGIG in the germline V gene (reference sequence). Trimming removed 3 bases from V and 10 bases from J, with 16 bases in between. Here the CDR3 reads CAWREDSGGSPLHF. In DNA form, the CDR3 reads TGTGCCTGGAGGGAAGACTCGGGTGGGTCACCCCTCCACTTT. Drawing the rest from reference TRBV30 and TRBJ1-6, the complete variable domain is SQTIHQWPATLVQPVGSPLSLECTVEGTSNPNLYWYRQAAGRGLQLLFYSVGIGQISSEVPQNLSASRPQDRQFILSSKKLLLSDSGFYLCAWREDSGGSPLHFGNGTRLTVT.

The chain uses TRBV2 and TRBJ1-6; TRBD1 might be the D (5 bases). The CDR3 extends over 14 amino acids. Trimming stripped 2 bases from V and 7 bases from J, with 9 bases between. The V gene's germline CDR1 is SNHLY and CDR2 FYNNEI. The CDR3 protein is CASSETGPNSPLHF. In nucleotides, the CDR3 is TGTGCCAGCAGTGAAACAGGCCCCAATTCACCCCTCCACTTT.

The chain recombines TRBV2 with TRBJ2-5, with 10 nucleotides matching TRBD2. The CDR3 covers 15 residues. Germline V gene sequence: CDR1 SNHLY, CDR2 FYNNEI. V gave up 6 bases and J gave up 5 bases; unmatched junction bases: 9. The CDR3 spells CASRGSGGPPETQYF. Written as DNA, the CDR3 is TGTGCCAGCAGGGGTAGCGGGGGGCCTCCGGAGACCCAGTACTTC.

The CDR3, as DNA: TGTGCCAGCTCACCCGGCGGGTACAATGAGCAGTTCTTC. This translates into CASSPGGYNEQFF. V and J are TRBV18 and TRBJ2-1, with TRBD2 as a possible D gene (5 bases). V dropped 3 bases and J dropped 4 bases, with 7 bases sitting between them. Germline-derived CDR1 and CDR2 are KGHSH and LQKENI. CDR3 length: 13 residues.

The chain is built from TRBV4-3 and TRBJ2-3, with TRBD2 identical over 12 bases. Germline CDR1 reads LGHNA; CDR2 reads YSLEER. This CDR3 comprises 16 residues. V was clipped by 6 bases and J by 6 bases; unmatched bases: 10. The CDR3 DNA is TGCGCCAGCAGTCCCTCCCTAGCGGGGGGGTCGGATACGCAGTATTTT. Protein: CASSPSLAGGSDTQYF.

The chain employs TRBV27 and TRBJ2-7; 9 bases are a match to TRBD1. V lost 5 bases, J lost 3 bases, and 8 bases stayed unmatched. CDR3 length: 15 residues. Per the germline V gene, CDR1 is MNHEY and CDR2 is SMNVEV (reference sequence). Written as DNA, the CDR3 is TGTGCCAGCAGTGCAGCCGGGACAGGGATCTACGAGCAGTACTTC. It is translated as CASSAAGTGIYEQYF.